The 22 T cell receptor beta chains listed next were all sequenced from one sample in a study of regulatory T cells in long-lasting Graves disease. For TCR beta, libraries came from iRepertoire HTBI primers and Arm-PCR of CDR3 regions. TCRdb analysed the multiplex PCR reads with MiXCR anew, one entry per CDR3 protein. The sample contains 200,000 to 250,000 distinct CDR3 sequences, approximately 16% of which appear only once. Time point meaning: newly diagnosed GD, antithyroid drugs for less than 3 months. Researchers made the TCR library from RNA that was extracted from PBMCs. The sample here was peripheral blood mononuclear cells (PBMCs), taken at new diagnosis, from a patient treated with antithyroid drugs. These receptors came from a female donor with Graves disease.

There are many counts of this clonotype. The rearrangement joins TRBV9 to TRBJ1-2, with D possibly TRBD1 on 5 matching bases. CDR1 and CDR2 from the germline V gene are SGDLS and YYNGEE. The CDR3 contains 13 residues. With 4 bases removed from V and 4 bases from J, the gap between germline ends came to 11 bases. For the CDR3, the DNA is TGTGCCAGCAGCAAAGACAGTTCCTATGGCTACACCTTC. It encodes CASSKDSSYGYTF.

With regard to this clonotype: With a much larger clone just one base away, this may be a read error. CDR3 in amino acids: CASSPTGASGSLEQYF. CDR3 in DNA: TGTGCCAGCAGTCCCACCGGGGCTAGCGGGAGCTTGGAGCAGTACTTC. This rearrangement joins TRBV7-2 to TRBJ2-7, with 10 bases identical to TRBD2. The CDR3 is 16 amino acids. Germline loops: CDR1 SGHTA, CDR2 FQGNSA. V shed 6 bases and J 7 bases; nucleotides not matched to a gene: 15.

This clonotype was recorded at least ten times. The chain has TRBV24-1 and TRBJ1-1, with D perhaps matching TRBD1 (6 bases). This CDR3 region has 14 residues. The V and J ends lost 7 bases and 4 bases respectively, with 15 bases between them. CDR1 is KGHDR, CDR2 SFDVKD, per germline. As DNA, the CDR3 is TGTGCCACCAGCGAGGGGGGCAAACTCACTGAAGCTTTCTTT. Translated: CATSEGGKLTEAFF.

This clonotype was recorded at least ten times. The chain combines TRBV20-1 with TRBJ2-1, with D possibly being TRBD1 (5 bases). V was pared by 6 bases and J by 3 bases, with 15 bases between. This CDR3 has 14 amino acids. Germline V gives CDR1 DFQATT, CDR2 SNEGSKA (reference sequence). This CDR3 is CSARQGVNYNEQFF. The CDR3 nucleotides are TGCAGTGCAAGACAAGGGGTTAACTACAATGAGCAGTTCTTC.

This clonotype occurred many times. The chain joins TRBV18 to TRBJ1-5; no clear D gene. CDR1 is KGHSH and CDR2 is LQKENI in the germline V gene. The CDR3 has 13 amino acids. Trimming pared 2 bases from V and 2 bases from J, leaving 4 bases between. CDR3 region: CASSPEGNQPQHF. CDR3 nucleotides: TGTGCCAGCTCACCAGAGGGCAATCAGCCCCAGCATTTT.

A remark on this clonotype: The junction differs from germline at one of its ends, possibly a read error. This chain links TRBV2 with TRBJ2-7, with 11 bases lining up with TRBD1. This CDR3 is built from 16 residues. Germline V CDR1 and CDR2: SNHLY, FYNNEI. Here the CDR3 DNA reads TGTGCCAGCAGCGCGGGACAGGGGGGTAAGCCGTACGAGCAGTGCTTC. This gives the protein CASSAGQGGKPYEQCF. The variable domain in full, with the rest retrieved from reference TRBV2 and TRBJ2-7, is EPEVTQTPSHQVTQMGQEVILRCVPISNHLYFYWYRQILGQKVEFLVSFYNNEISEKSEIFDDQFSVERPDGSNFTLKIRSTKLEDSAMYFCASSAGQGGKPYEQCFGPGTRLTVT.

This clonotype was detected ten times or more. The V call is TRBV7-9, the J call TRBJ1-2; D is possibly TRBD1 (6 bases). The CDR3 runs 15 residues. Germline assignment: CDR1 SEHNR and CDR2 FQNEAQ (reference sequence). Trimming took 5 bases from V and 0 from J, leaving 13 bases between them. The CDR3, as DNA: TGTGCCAGCAGCCCCCGGACAGCCTCTAACTATGGCTACACCTTC. This codes for CASSPRTASNYGYTF.

This clonotype has at least ten counts. The genes are TRBV9 and TRBJ2-5; TRBD2 aligns across 10 bases. The junction had 4 bases not matched to a gene; V was cut back by 0 bases and J by 2 bases. Germline V CDR1 and CDR2: SGDLS, YYNGEE. The CDR3 consists of 16 residues. The CDR3 sequence is CASSVGETSGQETQYF. The CDR3 DNA reads as TGTGCCAGCAGCGTAGGCGAGACTAGCGGGCAAGAGACCCAGTACTTC.

This clonotype appeared many times. The rearrangement links TRBV28 to TRBJ2-7, with unresolved D. CDR3 length equals 11 residues. Germline V gene data show CDR1 as MDHEN and CDR2 as SYDVKM. The ends were cut back, 6 bases at V and 3 bases at J, with 6 bases in the middle. The CDR3: CASSLGYEQYF. The CDR3 DNA follows: TGTGCCAGCAGCTTAGGCTACGAGCAGTACTTC. Drawing the rest from reference TRBV28 and TRBJ2-7, the complete variable domain is DVKVTQSSRYLVKRTGEKVFLECVQDMDHENMFWYRQDPGLGLRLIYFSYDVKMKEKGDIPEGYSVSREKKERFSLILESASTNQTSMYLCASSLGYEQYFGPGTRLTVT.

This clonotype was counted only a few times. At one end the junction does not follow the germline gene, possibly because of a read error. The chain has TRBV7-2 and TRBJ2-7; tentatively, D is TRBD2 (6 bases). Germline V gives CDR1 SGHTA, CDR2 FQGNSA. The CDR3 covers 14 residues. The CDR3 reads CVSSLATSSYEQYF. CDR3 sequence (DNA): TGTGTCAGCAGCTTAGCGACTAGCTCCTACGAGCAGTACTTC.

This chain uses TRBV11-3 with TRBJ1-1, with D tentatively TRBD1 (6 bases). The V and J ends lost 4 bases and 11 bases respectively, with 14 bases between them. This CDR3 is 12 amino acids long. In germline, CDR1 is SGHNT, CDR2 YENEEA. In DNA, the CDR3 is TGTGCCAGCAGCTCGGGGGGCTCCTCGGCTTTCTTT. Amino acids: CASSSGGSSAFF.

This clonotype was recorded many times. The V and J genes are TRBV20-1 and TRBJ2-2; a weak D match, TRBD2 (6 bases). Trimming pared 0 bases from V and 3 bases from J, leaving 11 bases between. Germline assignment: CDR1 DFQATT and CDR2 SNEGSKA (reference sequence). The CDR3 has 15 amino acids. This chain's CDR3 is CSARDSRRDTGELFF. The CDR3 coding sequence is TGCAGTGCTAGAGACAGCCGGAGGGACACCGGGGAGCTGTTTTTT.

V and J are TRBV4-1 and TRBJ1-2; 9 bases map to TRBD1. The germline V gene has CDR1 MGHRA and CDR2 YSYEKL. The CDR3 has 16 amino acids. With V trimmed by 2 bases and J by 2 bases, 6 bases remained unmatched. The CDR3 sequence is CASSQPTGGANYGYTF. CDR3 nucleotide sequence: TGCGCCAGCAGCCAACCCACAGGGGGCGCCAACTATGGCTACACCTTC.

This clonotype was picked up many times. This chain joins TRBV7-2 and TRBJ1-2; D unclear. The CDR3 runs 13 residues. V was shortened by 5 bases and J by 3 bases, with 10 bases between the two germline ends. Germline V gene data show CDR1 as SGHTA and CDR2 as FQGNSA. CDR3 residues: CASSRRGDYGYTF. The CDR3 DNA sequence: TGTGCCAGCAGCCGCCGGGGAGACTATGGCTACACCTTC.

This clonotype showed up many times. CDR3 loop: CASSPGQEQFF. DNA for the CDR3: TGTGCCAGCAGCCCCGGACAAGAGCAGTTCTTC. V usage is TRBV3-1 and J usage is TRBJ2-1; weak D call: TRBD1 (5 bases). This CDR3 has 11 amino acids. V was clipped by 4 bases and J by 10 bases, with 8 bases between them. CDR1 and CDR2 from the germline V gene are LGHDT and YNNKEL (reference sequence).

This clonotype has just a few counts. The rearrangement links TRBV3-1 to TRBJ2-7; TRBD2 matches at 8 bases. The V gene end was trimmed by 0 bases and the J gene end by 2 bases; junction bases not matched to a gene: 0. The CDR3 consists of 14 residues. Looked up from germline, CDR1 is LGHDT and CDR2 is YNNKEL (reference sequence). The CDR3 protein is CASSQEAGAYEQYF. The CDR3 DNA sequence: TGTGCCAGCAGCCAAGAAGCGGGAGCCTACGAGCAGTACTTC.

This clonotype was recorded many times. The chain carries TRBV28 and TRBJ2-3; the D gene is possibly TRBD2 (6 bases). Germline V gene sequence: CDR1 MDHEN, CDR2 SYDVKM. V was pared by 5 bases and J by 0 bases, with 12 bases between. CDR3 length: 15 residues. CDR3 region: CASSRGGTSTDTQYF. CDR3 DNA: TGTGCCAGCAGTCGGGGAGGAACTAGCACAGATACGCAGTATTTT.

This clonotype was seen many times. The chain couples TRBV29-1 to TRBJ2-1; no definite D call. Trimming stripped 0 bases from V and 4 bases from J, with 13 bases between. CDR3 length: 15 amino acids. Germline CDR1 is SQVTM and CDR2 is ANQGSEA. The CDR3 bases are TGCAGCGTTGAAGATGCCCTAAGGGTTTACAATGAGCAGTTCTTC. Its protein is CSVEDALRVYNEQFF.

This clonotype has a handful of counts. This chain uses TRBV27 with TRBJ2-3; D is unresolved. V lost 3 bases to trimming and J lost 4 bases, with 5 bases between them. The CDR3 length is 12 residues. Germline lookup yields CDR1 MNHEY and CDR2 SMNVEV (reference sequence). The CDR3: CASSFGPDTQYF. Here the CDR3 DNA reads TGTGCCAGCAGTTTCGGGCCAGATACGCAGTATTTT.

The CDR3 spells CASSPSSAGAAFF. CDR3 DNA: TGTGCCAGCAGCCCCTCCTCGGCGGGGGCTGCTTTCTTT. This chain joins TRBV7-8 and TRBJ1-1; TRBD1 might be the D (6 bases). Germline-derived CDR1 and CDR2 are SGHVS and FQNEAQ. V was trimmed by 5 bases and J by 11 bases, leaving 18 bases between them. The CDR3 has 13 residues. The entire variable domain, with the rest obtained from reference TRBV7-8 and TRBJ1-1, is as follows: GAGVSQSPRYKVAKRGQDVALRCDPISGHVSLFWYQQALGQGPEFLTYFQNEAQLDKSGLPSDRFFAERPEGSVSTLKIQRTQQEDSAVYLCASSPSSAGAAFFGQGTRLTVV.

This clonotype has a count of ten or more. This chain uses TRBV20-1 with TRBJ1-5, with 7 positions matching TRBD1. The CDR3 is 15 residues long. Germline assignment: CDR1 DFQATT and CDR2 SNEGSKA (reference sequence). Trimming at V came to 6 bases and at J to 2 bases, leaving 10 bases not matched to a gene. The DNA for the CDR3 is TGCAGTGCCCAATCGACAGGGTATCGCAATCAGCCCCAGCATTTT. Protein product: CSAQSTGYRNQPQHF.

In this sample, this clonotype turned up many times. The gene calls are TRBV7-9 and TRBJ2-1; a weak D match, TRBD2 (5 bases). V shed 5 bases and J shed 3 bases, with 8 bases lying between them. The CDR3 length is 13 residues. The germline CDR1 and CDR2 sequences are SEHNR and FQNEAQ (reference sequence). Here the CDR3 DNA reads TGTGCCAGCAGCACAACTAGCTACAATGAGCAGTTCTTC. Translated: CASSTTSYNEQFF. Variable domain in full (rest from reference TRBV7-9 and TRBJ2-1): DTGVSQNPRHKITKRGQNVTFRCDPISEHNRLYWYRQTLGQGPEFLTYFQNEAQLEKSRLLSDRFSAERPKGSFSTLEIQRTEQGDSAMYLCASSTTSYNEQFFGPGTRLTVL.